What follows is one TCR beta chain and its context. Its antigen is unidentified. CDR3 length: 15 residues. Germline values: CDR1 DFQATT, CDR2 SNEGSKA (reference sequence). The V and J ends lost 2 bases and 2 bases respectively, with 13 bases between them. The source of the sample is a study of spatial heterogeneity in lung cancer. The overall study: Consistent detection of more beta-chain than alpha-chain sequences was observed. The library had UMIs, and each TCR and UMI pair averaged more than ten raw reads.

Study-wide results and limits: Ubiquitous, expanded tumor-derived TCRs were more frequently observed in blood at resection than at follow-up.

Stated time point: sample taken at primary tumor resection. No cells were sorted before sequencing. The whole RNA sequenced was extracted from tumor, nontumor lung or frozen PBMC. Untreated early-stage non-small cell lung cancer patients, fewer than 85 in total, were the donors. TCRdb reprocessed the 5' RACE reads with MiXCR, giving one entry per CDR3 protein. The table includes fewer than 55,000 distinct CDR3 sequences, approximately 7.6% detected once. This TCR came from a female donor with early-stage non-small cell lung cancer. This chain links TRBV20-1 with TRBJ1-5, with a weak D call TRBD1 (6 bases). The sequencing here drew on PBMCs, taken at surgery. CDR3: CSARTGGAGNQPQHF. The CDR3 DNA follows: TGCAGTGCTAGAACTGGGGGGGCTGGCAATCAGCCCCAGCATTTT.